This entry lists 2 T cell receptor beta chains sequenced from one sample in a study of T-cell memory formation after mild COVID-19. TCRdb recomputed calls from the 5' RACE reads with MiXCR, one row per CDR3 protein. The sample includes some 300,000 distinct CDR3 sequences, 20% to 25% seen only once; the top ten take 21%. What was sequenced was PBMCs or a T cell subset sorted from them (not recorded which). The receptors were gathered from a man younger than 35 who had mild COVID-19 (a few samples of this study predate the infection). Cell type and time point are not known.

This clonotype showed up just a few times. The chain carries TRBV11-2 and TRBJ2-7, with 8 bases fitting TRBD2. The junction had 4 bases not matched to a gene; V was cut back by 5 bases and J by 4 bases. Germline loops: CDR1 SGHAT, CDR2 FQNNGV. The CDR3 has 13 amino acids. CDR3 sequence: CASSIAGSYEQYV. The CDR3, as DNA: TGTGCCAGCAGCATAGCGGGGTCGTACGAGCAGTACGTC.

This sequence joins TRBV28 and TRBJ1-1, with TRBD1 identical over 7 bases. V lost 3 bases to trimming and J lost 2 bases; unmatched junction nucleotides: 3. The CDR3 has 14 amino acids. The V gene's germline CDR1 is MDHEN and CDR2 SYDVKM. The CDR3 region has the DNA TGTGCCAGCAGTTTGACAGGGTCCAACACTGAAGCTTTCTTT. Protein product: CASSLTGSNTEAFF.